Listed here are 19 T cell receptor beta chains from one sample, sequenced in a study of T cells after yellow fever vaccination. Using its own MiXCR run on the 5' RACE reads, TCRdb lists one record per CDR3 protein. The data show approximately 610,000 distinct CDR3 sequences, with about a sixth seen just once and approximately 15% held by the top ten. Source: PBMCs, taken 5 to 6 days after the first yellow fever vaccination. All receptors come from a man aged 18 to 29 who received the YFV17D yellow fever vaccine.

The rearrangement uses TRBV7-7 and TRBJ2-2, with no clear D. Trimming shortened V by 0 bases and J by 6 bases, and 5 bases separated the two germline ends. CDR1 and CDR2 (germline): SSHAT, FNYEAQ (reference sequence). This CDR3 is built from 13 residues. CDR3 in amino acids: CASSLALAGELFF. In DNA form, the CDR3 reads TGTGCCAGCAGCTTAGCGTTGGCCGGGGAGCTGTTTTTT. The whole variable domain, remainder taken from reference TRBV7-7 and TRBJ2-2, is GAGVSQSPRYKVTKRGQDVTLRCDPISSHATLYWYQQALGQGPEFLTYFNYEAQPDKSGLPSDRFSAERPEGSISTLTIQRTEQRDSAMYRCASSLALAGELFFGEGSRLTVL.

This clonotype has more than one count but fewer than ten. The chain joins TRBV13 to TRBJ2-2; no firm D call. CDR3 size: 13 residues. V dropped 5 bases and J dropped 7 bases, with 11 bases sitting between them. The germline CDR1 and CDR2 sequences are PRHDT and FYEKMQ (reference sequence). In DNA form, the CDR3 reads TGTGCCAGCAGCGCCTTAGTCGGCGGGGAGCTGTTTTTT. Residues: CASSALVGGELFF.

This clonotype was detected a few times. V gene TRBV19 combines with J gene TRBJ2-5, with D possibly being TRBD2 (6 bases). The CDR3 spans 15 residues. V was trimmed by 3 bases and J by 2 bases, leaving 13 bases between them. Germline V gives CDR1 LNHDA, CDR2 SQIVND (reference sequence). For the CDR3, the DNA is TGTGCCAGTAGTATTGGCGGGGTCGGGCAAGAGACCCAGTACTTC. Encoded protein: CASSIGGVGQETQYF. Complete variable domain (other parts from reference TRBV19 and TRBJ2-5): DGGITQSPKYLFRKEGQNVTLSCEQNLNHDAMYWYRQDPGQGLRLIYYSQIVNDFQKGDIAEGYSVSREKKESFPLTVTSAQKNPTAFYLCASSIGGVGQETQYFGPGTRLLVL.

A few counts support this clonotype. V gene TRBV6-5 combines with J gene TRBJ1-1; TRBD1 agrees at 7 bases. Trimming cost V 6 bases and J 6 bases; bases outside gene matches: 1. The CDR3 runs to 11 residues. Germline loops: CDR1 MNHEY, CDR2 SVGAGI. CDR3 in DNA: TGTGCCAGCAGACAGGGGCCTGAAGCTTTCTTT. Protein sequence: CASRQGPEAFF.

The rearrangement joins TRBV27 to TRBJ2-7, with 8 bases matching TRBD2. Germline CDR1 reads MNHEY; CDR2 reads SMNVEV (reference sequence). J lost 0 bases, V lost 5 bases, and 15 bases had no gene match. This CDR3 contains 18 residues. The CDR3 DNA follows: TGTGCCAGCAGTCCCTTATCGTCGAATAGCGGGGTCTCCTACGAGCAGTACTTC. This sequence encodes CASSPLSSNSGVSYEQYF.

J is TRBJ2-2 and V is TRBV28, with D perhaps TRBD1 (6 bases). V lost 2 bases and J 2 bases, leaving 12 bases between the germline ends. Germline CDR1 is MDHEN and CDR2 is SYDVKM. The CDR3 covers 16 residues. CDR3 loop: CASSLKGVINTGELFF. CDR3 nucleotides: TGTGCCAGCAGTTTAAAGGGGGTCATAAACACCGGGGAGCTGTTTTTT.

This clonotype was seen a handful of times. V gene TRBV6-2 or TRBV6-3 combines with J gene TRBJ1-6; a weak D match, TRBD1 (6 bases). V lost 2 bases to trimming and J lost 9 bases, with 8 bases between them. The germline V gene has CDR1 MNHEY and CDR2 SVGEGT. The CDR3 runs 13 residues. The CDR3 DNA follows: TGTGCCAGCAGTTACGGGGGCCGTTCACCCCTCCACTTT. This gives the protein CASSYGGRSPLHF.

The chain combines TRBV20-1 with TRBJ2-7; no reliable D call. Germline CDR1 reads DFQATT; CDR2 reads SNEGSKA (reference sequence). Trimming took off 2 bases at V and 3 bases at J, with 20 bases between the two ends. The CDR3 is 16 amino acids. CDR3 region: CSARPSLERYNYEQYV. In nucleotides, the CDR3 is TGCAGTGCTAGACCTAGTCTGGAAAGATACAACTACGAGCAGTACGTC.

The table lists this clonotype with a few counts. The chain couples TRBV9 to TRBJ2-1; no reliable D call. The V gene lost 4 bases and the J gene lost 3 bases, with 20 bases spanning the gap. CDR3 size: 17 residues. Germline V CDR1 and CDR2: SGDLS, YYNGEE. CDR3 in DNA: TGTGCCAGCAGCCCCACGTTGGACCTCAGGAGCTACAATGAGCAGTTCTTC. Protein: CASSPTLDLRSYNEQFF.

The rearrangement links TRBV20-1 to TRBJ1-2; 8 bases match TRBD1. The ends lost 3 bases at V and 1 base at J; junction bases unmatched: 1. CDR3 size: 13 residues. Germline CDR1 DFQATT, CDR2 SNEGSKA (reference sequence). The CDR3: CSARDRDNYGYTF. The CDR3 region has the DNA TGCAGTGCTAGGGACAGGGATAACTATGGCTACACCTTC.

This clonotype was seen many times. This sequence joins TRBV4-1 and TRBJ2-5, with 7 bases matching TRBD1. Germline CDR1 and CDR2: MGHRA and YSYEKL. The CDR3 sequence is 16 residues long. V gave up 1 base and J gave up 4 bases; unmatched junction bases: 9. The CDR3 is CASSQGIQGWRETQYF. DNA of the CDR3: TGCGCCAGCAGCCAAGGAATACAGGGGTGGAGAGAGACCCAGTACTTC.

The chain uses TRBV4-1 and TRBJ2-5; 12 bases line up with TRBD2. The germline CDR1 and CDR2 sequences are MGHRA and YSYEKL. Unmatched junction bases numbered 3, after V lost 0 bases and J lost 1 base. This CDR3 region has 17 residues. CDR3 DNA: TGCGCCAGCAGCCAAGAGGAGGGACTAGCGGGCCAAGAGACCCAGTACTTC. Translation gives CASSQEEGLAGQETQYF.

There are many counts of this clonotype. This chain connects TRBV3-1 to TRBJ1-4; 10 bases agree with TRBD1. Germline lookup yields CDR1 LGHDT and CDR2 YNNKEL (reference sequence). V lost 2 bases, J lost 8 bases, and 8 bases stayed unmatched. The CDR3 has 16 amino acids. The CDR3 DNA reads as TGTGCCAGCAGCCAATTTTTGTCGGGACAGGGGGAAAAACTGTTTTTT. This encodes CASSQFLSGQGEKLFF.

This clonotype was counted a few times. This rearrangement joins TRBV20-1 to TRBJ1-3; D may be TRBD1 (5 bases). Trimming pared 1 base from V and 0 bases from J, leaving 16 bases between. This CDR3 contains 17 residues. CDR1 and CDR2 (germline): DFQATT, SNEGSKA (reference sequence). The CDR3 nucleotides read TGCAGTGCTAGAGGCTGGGTTCGGGGGAGCTCTGGAAACACCATATATTTT. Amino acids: CSARGWVRGSSGNTIYF.

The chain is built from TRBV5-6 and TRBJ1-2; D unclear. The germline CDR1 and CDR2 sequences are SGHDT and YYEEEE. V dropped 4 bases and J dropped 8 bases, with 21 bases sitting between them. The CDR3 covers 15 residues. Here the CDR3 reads CASSTSPILGWGYTF. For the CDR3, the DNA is TGTGCCAGCAGCACTAGTCCGATCTTAGGCTGGGGCTACACCTTC.

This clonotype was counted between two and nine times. CDR3 bases: TGCGCCAGCAGCTGGGCAGGGAGAGACAATGAGCAGTTCTTC. This translates into CASSWAGRDNEQFF. The V and J genes are TRBV5-1 and TRBJ2-1, with D possibly called TRBD1 or TRBD2 (5 bases each). V dropped 3 bases and J dropped 5 bases, with 12 bases sitting between them. Per germline, CDR1 SGHRS and CDR2 YFSETQ. The CDR3 totals 14 residues.

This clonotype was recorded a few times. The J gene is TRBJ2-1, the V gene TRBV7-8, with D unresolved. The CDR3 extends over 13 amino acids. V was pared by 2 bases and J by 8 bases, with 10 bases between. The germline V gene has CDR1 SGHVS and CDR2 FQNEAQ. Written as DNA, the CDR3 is TGTGCCAGCAGCTTATACAGTGCCTATGAGCAGTTCTTC. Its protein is CASSLYSAYEQFF.

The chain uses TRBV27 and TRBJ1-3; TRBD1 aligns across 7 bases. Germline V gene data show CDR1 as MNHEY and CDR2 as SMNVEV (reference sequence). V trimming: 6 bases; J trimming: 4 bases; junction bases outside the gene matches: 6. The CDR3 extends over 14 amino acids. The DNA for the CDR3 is TGTGCCAGCAGGGGGACAGTATCGGGAAACACCATATATTTT. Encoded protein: CASRGTVSGNTIYF.

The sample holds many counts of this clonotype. DNA of the CDR3: TGTGCCAGCAGCGCGGACAGGCGGTACGAGCAGTACGTC. As protein: CASSADRRYEQYV. This rearrangement joins TRBV9 to TRBJ2-7, with 7 bases lining up with TRBD1. Per the germline V gene, CDR1 is SGDLS and CDR2 is YYNGEE. The CDR3 contains 13 residues. J lost 4 bases, V lost 3 bases, and 4 bases had no gene match.